Below are 14 T cell receptor beta chains sequenced from a single sample in a study of blood T cells in healthy people across ages. A second PCR, run for about 6 to 11 cycles, used a sample-barcoded 5' primer plus a J-beta primer mix. Using its own MiXCR run on the 5' RACE reads, TCRdb lists one record per CDR3 protein. This table holds fewer than 600,000 distinct CDR3 sequences, about 26% found once. In addition, the sample was reused for a study of T cells of mothers and their children.

The sequencing input was blood. Receptors originate from a boy between 2 and 10 years old in good health.

The V gene is TRBV30, the J gene TRBJ1-5; 7 bases fit TRBD1. The CDR3 is 15 amino acids. Germline lookup yields CDR1 GTSNPN and CDR2 SVGIG (reference sequence). J lost 6 bases, V lost 2 bases, and 10 bases had no gene match. DNA of the CDR3: TGTGCCTGGAGTTCCGCAGGGGGTAGTTTTCAGCCCCAGCATTTT. This sequence encodes CAWSSAGGSFQPQHF.

The chain links TRBV20-1 to TRBJ2-7; 7 nucleotides line up with TRBD1. Looked up from germline, CDR1 is DFQATT and CDR2 is SNEGSKA (reference sequence). Germline trimming cut 3 bases from V and 0 bases from J; bases unmatched to any gene: 14. This CDR3 has 17 residues. The CDR3 is CSARADDRDRSSYEQYF. The DNA of the CDR3 is TGCAGTGCTAGGGCGGATGACCGGGACAGAAGCTCCTACGAGCAGTACTTC.

The chain is built from TRBV5-1 and TRBJ2-7; 8 bases line up with TRBD2. The CDR3 extends over 15 amino acids. Germline V gene data show CDR1 as SGHRS and CDR2 as YFSETQ. J gave up 0 bases and V 2 bases, and 4 bases lay outside the gene matches. The CDR3 DNA reads TGCGCCAGCAGCTTCGAGGGGACTAGCTCCTACGAGCAGTACTTC. Protein sequence: CASSFEGTSSYEQYF. Looking up the rest from reference TRBV5-1 and TRBJ2-7 gives the full variable domain: KAGVTQTPRYLIKTRGQQVTLSCSPISGHRSVSWYQQTPGQGLQFLFEYFSETQRNKGNFPGRFSGRQFSNSRSEMNVSTLELGDSALYLCASSFEGTSSYEQYFGPGTRLTVT.

This clonotype showed up just a few times. The J gene is TRBJ2-1, the V gene TRBV29-1; 11 positions match TRBD2. The CDR3 runs 18 residues. The V segment lost 6 bases and the J segment 5 bases; nucleotides outside the gene matches: 18. The germline gives CDR1 SQVTM, CDR2 ANQGSEA. The CDR3 sequence: CSVLSLAGGPSLNNEQFF. The CDR3 nucleotides read TGCAGCGTCCTATCTTTAGCGGGAGGGCCCTCCTTAAACAATGAGCAGTTCTTC.

The chain links TRBV7-2 to TRBJ2-1; 7 bases line up with TRBD1. The CDR3 covers 13 residues. Germline lookup yields CDR1 SGHTA and CDR2 FQGNSA. V trimming: 5 bases; J trimming: 9 bases; junction bases outside the gene matches: 7. The CDR3 loop is CASSPRQGGEQFF. In DNA form, the CDR3 reads TGTGCCAGCAGCCCCCGACAGGGCGGTGAGCAGTTCTTC.

This rearrangement joins TRBV10-3 to TRBJ2-2; D might be TRBD1 (5 bases). This CDR3 is built from 16 residues. Deletions cut 0 bases from V and 5 bases from J, with 13 bases between. In germline, CDR1 is ENHRY, CDR2 SYGVKD. As DNA, the CDR3 is TGTGCCATCAGTGAGTCTAGCAGGGTGGAGACCGGGGAGCTGTTTTTT. Protein product: CAISESSRVETGELFF.

This clonotype came up a few times. This chain connects TRBV12-5 to TRBJ2-7, with TRBD2 identical over 12 bases. V lost 6 bases to trimming and J lost 4 bases; unmatched junction nucleotides: 4. The CDR3 runs to 14 residues. Germline CDR1 reads LGHNT; CDR2 reads FRNRAP. DNA for the CDR3: TGTGCTAGTGGCCCTGGACTAGCGGGATACGAGCAGTACTTC. It encodes CASGPGLAGYEQYF.

This clonotype was counted only a few times. The chain carries TRBV28 and TRBJ1-5; the D gene is possibly TRBD1 (6 bases). Germline V gene data show CDR1 as MDHEN and CDR2 as SYDVKM. Trimming removed 7 bases at V and 4 bases at J, with 26 bases between. The length of the CDR3 is 18 residues. The CDR3 nucleotides are TGTGCCAGCACCCAACCCCACCTACAGGGAGAACGAAATCAGCCCCAGCATTTT. Translated, it gives CASTQPHLQGERNQPQHF.

The CDR3 DNA sequence: TGTGCCAGCAGTTTCCGGGACAGGGATAAGGAAAAACTGTTTTTT. It encodes CASSFRDRDKEKLFF. The chain couples TRBV12-3 or TRBV12-4 to TRBJ1-4, with TRBD1 identical over 9 bases. V lost 3 bases, J lost 8 bases, and 7 bases stayed unmatched. The CDR3 consists of 15 residues.

The table lists this clonotype with a few counts. This chain uses TRBV20-1 with TRBJ2-3; D possibly corresponds to TRBD1 (5 bases). V was cut by 3 bases and J by 0 bases, with 13 bases left in between. The length of the CDR3 is 15 residues. Looked up from germline, CDR1 is DFQATT and CDR2 is SNEGSKA (reference sequence). The CDR3 sequence: CSASFRVGSTDTQYF. Written as DNA, the CDR3 is TGCAGTGCTAGTTTCAGGGTGGGGAGCACAGATACGCAGTATTTT.

This clonotype was counted a few times. J is TRBJ1-6 and V is TRBV4-1; no clear D. The germline V and J ends were trimmed by 4 bases and 13 bases, with 14 bases remaining between them. This CDR3 region has 13 residues. Germline CDR1 reads MGHRA; CDR2 reads YSYEKL. The CDR3 bases are TGCGCCAGCAGCCCCCGCGGAGGGCGGCCCCTCCACTTT. Residues: CASSPRGGRPLHF.

J is TRBJ2-7 and V is TRBV20-1, with 8 bases that match TRBD2. Germline lookup yields CDR1 DFQATT and CDR2 SNEGSKA (reference sequence). The CDR3 consists of 13 residues. Trimming removed 3 bases from V and 3 bases from J; junction bases left unmatched: 4. The CDR3 spells CSARSGSDYEQYF. For the CDR3, the DNA is TGCAGTGCTAGGAGCGGGAGCGACTACGAGCAGTACTTC.

Comment on this clonotype: One end of the junction fails to match germline, which may point to a read error. CDR3 sequence reads: CASSPTPGANYGFTF. CDR3 in DNA: TGTGCCAGCAGCCCTACCCCGGGGGCGAACTATGGCTTCACCTTC. This rearrangement joins TRBV3-1 to TRBJ1-2; TRBD1 might be the D (6 bases). The CDR3 covers 15 residues. Germline CDR1 reads LGHDT; CDR2 reads YNNKEL (reference sequence).

This chain joins TRBV7-8 and TRBJ2-1; D tentatively reads TRBD1 or TRBD2 (7 bases each). Trimming left V 0 bases short and J 6 bases short, with 18 bases between. In germline, CDR1 is SGHVS, CDR2 FQNEAQ. The CDR3 runs 17 residues. The CDR3 bases are TGTGCCAGCAGCTTAGCGCAACAGGGGAGGGTGAGCAATGAGCAGTTCTTC. Protein: CASSLAQQGRVSNEQFF.